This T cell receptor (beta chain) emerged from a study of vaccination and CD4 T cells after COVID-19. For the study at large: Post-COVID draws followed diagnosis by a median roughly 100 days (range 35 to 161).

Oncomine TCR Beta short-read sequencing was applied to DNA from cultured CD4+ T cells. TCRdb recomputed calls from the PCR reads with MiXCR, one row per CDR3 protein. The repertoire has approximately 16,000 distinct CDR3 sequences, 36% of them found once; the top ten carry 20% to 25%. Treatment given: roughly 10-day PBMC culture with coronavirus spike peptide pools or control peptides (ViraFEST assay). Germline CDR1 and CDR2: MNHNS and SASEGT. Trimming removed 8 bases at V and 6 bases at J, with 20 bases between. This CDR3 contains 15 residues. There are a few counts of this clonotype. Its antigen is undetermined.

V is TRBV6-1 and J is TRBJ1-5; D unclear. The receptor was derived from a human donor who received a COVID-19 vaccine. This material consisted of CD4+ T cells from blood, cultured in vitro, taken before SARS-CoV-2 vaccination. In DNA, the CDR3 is TGTGCCAGCTTTAGTATGGGCCTGGGGATTCAGCCCCAGCATTTT. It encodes CASFSMGLGIQPQHF.